These 8 T cell receptor beta chains came from one sample sequenced in a study of Ad26.COV2.S vaccination and SARS-CoV-2 variants. Treatment here: about 20 received Ad26.COV2.S at low or high dose, single or two shots; 5 received placebo; per-sample allocation not given. The study sampled participants on day 63 after the first vaccine or placebo injection. Assay: immunoSEQ multiplex PCR; the TCRdb copy retains only in-frame clones and omits some. The sample has roughly 700,000 clones, about 90% seen once. The sample consisted of peripheral blood, taken in a trial of Ad26.COV2.S vaccine versus placebo. These receptors were taken from a person aged 18-60 years who received the Ad26.COV2.S COVID-19 vaccine or a placebo.

The genes are TRBV18 and TRBJ1-1; a possible D gene is TRBD1 (6 bases). Germline V lookup: CDR1 KGHSH, CDR2 LQKENI. The CDR3 extends over 18 amino acids. V was trimmed by 5 bases and J by 1 base, leaving 23 bases between them. The CDR3 DNA is TGTGCCAGCTCAAGTCAACAGGGCCGGCGAGAGGGGAACACTGAAGCTTTCTTT. The encoded protein is CASSSQQGRREGNTEAFF.

The chain links TRBV18 to TRBJ2-3, with D maybe TRBD2 (5 bases). The V gene's germline CDR1 is KGHSH and CDR2 LQKENI. The length of the CDR3 is 13 residues. The germline V and J ends were trimmed by 0 bases and 8 bases, with 9 bases remaining between them. This chain's CDR3 is CASSPPGESTQYF. The CDR3 DNA reads TGTGCCAGCTCACCACCCGGGGAGAGTACGCAGTATTTT.

The chain employs TRBV10-2 and TRBJ2-7; D remains ambiguous. This CDR3 has 12 residues. The V and J ends lost 10 bases and 3 bases respectively, with 13 bases between them. Looked up from germline, CDR1 is WSHSY and CDR2 is SAAADI. The CDR3 DNA is TGCGCCACTCGGGTGGGAAGCTACGAGCAGTACTTC. Its translation is CATRVGSYEQYF.

This clone has only a few counts. The genes are TRBV10-3 and TRBJ1-2, with D maybe TRBD1 (6 bases). The V end was cut by 4 bases, the J end by 8 bases, with 17 bases between. The germline gives CDR1 ENHRY, CDR2 SYGVKD. The CDR3 runs 14 residues. CDR3 sequence reads: CAISASQGMGGYTF. The CDR3 nucleotides are TGTGCCATCAGTGCCTCTCAGGGGATGGGGGGCTACACCTTC.

This chain uses TRBV11-2 with TRBJ1-6, with no clear D. The CDR3 loop spans 15 amino acids. Germline CDR1 SGHAT, CDR2 FQNNGV. V was clipped by 1 base and J by 8 bases, with 12 bases between them. The CDR3 DNA follows: TGTGCCAGCAGCTTAGGAGTACCCATATATTCACCCCTCCACTTT. It is translated as CASSLGVPIYSPLHF.

The J gene is TRBJ2-4, the V gene TRBV30; D is ambiguous. Per germline, CDR1 GTSNPN and CDR2 SVGIG (reference sequence). Trimming left V 2 bases short and J 1 base short, with 6 bases between. The CDR3 is 13 residues long. This chain's CDR3 is CAWSPGAKNIQYF. The CDR3 coding sequence is TGTGCCTGGAGTCCGGGCGCCAAAAACATTCAGTACTTC.

In nucleotides, the CDR3 is TGTGCCAGCAGCTCCTTCCGGGGAGTCAGGGAAAAACTGTTTTTT. It is translated as CASSSFRGVREKLFF. The J gene is TRBJ1-4, the V gene TRBV7-9; no clear D gene. Per germline, CDR1 SEHNR and CDR2 FQNEAQ (reference sequence). The CDR3 extends over 15 amino acids. V was shortened by 4 bases and J by 8 bases, with 17 bases between the two germline ends.

This sequence joins TRBV27 and TRBJ1-2, with TRBD1 as a possible D gene (6 bases). The CDR3 has 15 amino acids. Looked up from germline, CDR1 is MNHEY and CDR2 is SMNVEV (reference sequence). V was shortened by 4 bases and J by 7 bases, with 19 bases between the two germline ends. The CDR3 reads CASSSGVTGWFGYTF. The CDR3 region has the DNA TGTGCCAGCAGTTCGGGCGTAACAGGGTGGTTTGGCTACACCTTC.